The 16 T cell receptor beta chains given below trace back to one sample, sequenced in a study of blood T cell repertoires in COVID-19. Some clones are missing from TCRdb's copy, which holds only in-frame ones; the method was immunoSEQ multiplex PCR. The top ten clones hold 7.8% of a sample with about 480,000 clones, about 88% of them seen once. Specimen: peripheral blood. The receptors were gathered from a woman aged 45-60 years with COVID-19, enrolled during active disease.

In this sample, this clone turned up a few times. This chain links TRBV7-6 with TRBJ1-3, with TRBD1 matching over 8 bases. The V and J ends lost 5 bases and 4 bases, in that order; junction bases with no gene match: 10. Per the germline V gene, CDR1 is SGHVS and CDR2 is FNYEAQ. The CDR3 contains 16 residues. The CDR3 spells CASSPGQGGVGNTIYF. CDR3 sequence (DNA): TGTGCCAGCAGCCCAGGACAGGGTGGAGTCGGAAACACCATATATTTT.

The chain carries TRBV28 and TRBJ1-5; D remains unclear. Germline values: CDR1 MDHEN, CDR2 SYDVKM. V lost 2 bases and J 1 base, leaving 6 bases between the germline ends. The CDR3 contains 14 residues. The CDR3 DNA reads TGTGCCAGCAGTTTAGCTCGGAGCAATCAGCCCCAGCATTTT. The encoded protein is CASSLARSNQPQHF.

The chain recombines TRBV12-3 or TRBV12-4 with TRBJ2-7; D gene unclear. The CDR3 length is 11 residues. V lost 5 bases, J lost 3 bases, and 5 bases lay in between. DNA of the CDR3: TGTGCCAGCAGTCTAAACTACGAGCAGTACTTC. This encodes CASSLNYEQYF.

The chain is built from TRBV3-1 (or the pseudogene TRBV3-2) and TRBJ2-1, with 15 bases matching TRBD2. Germline CDR1 reads LGHDT; CDR2 reads YNNKEL (reference sequence). The J segment lost 9 bases and the V segment lost 4 bases, leaving 7 bases of the junction unmatched. The CDR3 length is 16 residues. The CDR3 bases are TGTGCCAGCAGCCCCGGACTAGCGGGGGGGGGAGGTGAGCAGTTCTTC. Translated, it gives CASSPGLAGGGGEQFF.

J is TRBJ2-7 and V is TRBV5-1; 8 bases are shared with TRBD1. Germline CDR1 SGHRS, CDR2 YFSETQ. V shed 0 bases and J 5 bases; nucleotides not matched to a gene: 7. This CDR3 region has 15 residues. The chain's CDR3 is CASSLVQGAENEQYF. Here the CDR3 DNA reads TGCGCCAGCAGCTTGGTCCAGGGGGCGGAAAACGAGCAGTACTTC.

The rearrangement links TRBV29-1 to TRBJ1-1; D not certain. Trimming left V 4 bases short and J 0 bases short, with 6 bases between. This CDR3 is built from 12 residues. Germline V gene lookup returns CDR1 SQVTM and CDR2 ANQGSEA. CDR3 nucleotides: TGCAGCGTTGGACACCTGAACACTGAAGCTTTCTTT. The encoded protein is CSVGHLNTEAFF.

This clone came up once. The chain uses TRBV6-6 and TRBJ2-3; 10 nucleotides match TRBD2. Germline CDR1 reads MNHNY; CDR2 reads SVGAGI (reference sequence). The J segment lost 0 bases and the V segment lost 5 bases, leaving 8 bases of the junction unmatched. The CDR3 is 17 residues long. Here the CDR3 reads CASSPRLAGISTDTQYF. CDR3 DNA: TGTGCCAGCAGTCCTCGACTAGCGGGCATTAGCACAGATACGCAGTATTTT.

This clone was counted a few times. The CDR3 DNA reads TGCGCCAGCCAAGGGACAGCCTCCTACGAGCAGTACTTC. This codes for CASQGTASYEQYF. J is TRBJ2-7 and V is TRBV10-1; 7 bases line up with TRBD1. From germline, CDR1 is WNHNN and CDR2 SYGVQD (reference sequence). This CDR3 region has 13 residues. J lost 0 bases, V lost 8 bases, and 4 bases had no gene match.

This clone was detected once. The genes are TRBV7-8 and TRBJ2-1; TRBD2 matches 10 bases. J gave up 7 bases and V 4 bases, and 10 bases lay outside the gene matches. The CDR3 spans 16 residues. Germline CDR1 and CDR2: SGHVS and FQNEAQ. The CDR3, as DNA: TGTGCCAGCAGCTCAAGTAGCGGGGGGAAGGGTAATGAGCAGTTCTTC. It yields the protein CASSSSSGGKGNEQFF.

The chain has TRBV10-3 and TRBJ1-1; D possibly corresponds to TRBD1 (5 bases). This CDR3 has 12 residues. With 3 bases removed from V and 11 bases from J, the gap between germline ends came to 13 bases. CDR1 is ENHRY, CDR2 SYGVKD, per germline. The chain's CDR3 is CAISEENRGAFF. In nucleotides, the CDR3 is TGTGCCATCAGTGAAGAAAATCGGGGGGCTTTCTTT.

V and J are TRBV6-6 and TRBJ1-1; D is unclear. The CDR3 consists of 13 residues. Germline V gene lookup returns CDR1 MNHNY and CDR2 SVGAGI (reference sequence). The germline V and J ends were trimmed by 0 bases and 3 bases, with 5 bases remaining between them. CDR3 loop: CASSYSEDTEAFF. DNA of the CDR3: TGTGCCAGCAGTTACTCGGAGGACACTGAAGCTTTCTTT.

This chain joins TRBV5-1 and TRBJ2-7, with 9 positions matching TRBD1. CDR3 length: 14 residues. Germline CDR1 reads SGHRS; CDR2 reads YFSETQ. V dropped 3 bases and J dropped 2; count of bases not matched to a gene: 3. The CDR3 coding sequence is TGCGCCAGCAGCTCCGGGACAGGGACCTACGAGCAGTACTTC. Translation: CASSSGTGTYEQYF.

The CDR3 loop reads CSVGPEDGYTF. The CDR3 DNA reads TGCAGCGTTGGGCCTGAGGATGGCTACACCTTC. The chain couples TRBV29-1 to TRBJ1-2; D gene uncertain. CDR1 SQVTM and CDR2 ANQGSEA come from the germline V gene. CDR3 size: 11 residues. Trimming left V 4 bases short and J 6 bases short, with 9 bases between.

This chain uses TRBV6-5 with TRBJ2-1; 10 positions match TRBD2. The CDR3 is 14 residues long. Per germline, CDR1 MNHEY and CDR2 SVGAGI. Trimming cost V 6 bases and J 5 bases; bases outside gene matches: 4. Here the CDR3 reads CASRQRGGNNEQFF. The CDR3 DNA reads TGTGCCAGCAGACAGCGGGGGGGCAACAATGAGCAGTTCTTC.

The gene calls are TRBV3-1 (or the pseudogene TRBV3-2) and TRBJ2-3; 11 bases line up with TRBD2. V was clipped by 3 bases and J by 5 bases; unmatched bases: 1. The CDR3 is made up of 14 amino acids. Germline CDR1 reads LGHDT; CDR2 reads YNNKEL (reference sequence). The CDR3 loop reads CASSQGLAVDTQYF. For the CDR3, the DNA is TGTGCCAGCAGCCAGGGACTAGCGGTAGATACGCAGTATTTT.

The chain joins TRBV28 to TRBJ1-6; no definite D call. V was pared by 8 bases and J by 4 bases, with 9 bases between. There are 13 residues in the CDR3. The germline V gene has CDR1 MDHEN and CDR2 SYDVKM. The CDR3 DNA reads as TGTGCCAGCGTCGGCGGGTATAATTCACCCCTCCACTTT. Protein sequence: CASVGGYNSPLHF.